The 27 T cell receptor beta chains below all came from one sample that was sequenced in a study of T-cell reconstitution after alpha-beta-depleted transplantation in children. It was with unique molecular identifiers that the TCRbeta library was prepared. MiXCR was run by TCRdb on the PCR reads, yielding one entry per CDR3 protein. Of around 500,000 distinct CDR3 sequences listed, roughly 23% were seen once; the top ten hold over 12%. This specimen consisted of PBMCs, mostly from graft donor cells, obtained 360 days after TCRalphabeta/CD19-depleted stem cell transplant. Receptor source: a boy under two years old who had a stem cell transplant for acute myeloid leukemia, so the T cells may come from the graft donor.

This clonotype was observed many times. The chain recombines TRBV2 with TRBJ2-7, with 8 positions matching TRBD1. The CDR3 has 15 amino acids. The germline gives CDR1 SNHLY, CDR2 FYNNEI. V lost 6 bases, J lost 1 base, and 8 bases stayed unmatched. CDR3 amino acids: CASSETGTGSYEQYV. Written as DNA, the CDR3 is TGTGCCAGCAGCGAAACGGGGACAGGTTCCTACGAGCAGTACGTC.

This clonotype was observed at least ten times. The chain is built from TRBV28 and TRBJ1-2, with TRBD1 as a possible D gene (6 bases). The V end was cut by 4 bases, the J end by 4 bases, with 19 bases between. The germline gives CDR1 MDHEN, CDR2 SYDVKM. There are 16 residues in the CDR3. DNA for the CDR3: TGTGCCAGCAGTTACCAAAACCAGGGGCTGGTCTATGGCTACACCTTC. Its protein product is CASSYQNQGLVYGYTF.

This clonotype was seen a few times. J is TRBJ2-3 and V is TRBV9, with 8 positions matching TRBD1. J was trimmed by 2 bases and V by 3 bases; bases with no gene match: 8. The CDR3 loop spans 16 amino acids. Germline values: CDR1 SGDLS, CDR2 YYNGEE. CDR3 sequence: CASSESGGATTDTQYF. The CDR3 nucleotides read TGTGCCAGCAGCGAATCAGGGGGCGCAACCACAGATACGCAGTATTTT.

This clonotype was seen a few times. The chain uses TRBV12-3 or TRBV12-4 and TRBJ2-7; D not resolved. The CDR3 sequence is 14 residues long. V dropped 3 bases and J dropped 3 bases, with 12 bases sitting between them. The CDR3, as DNA: TGTGCCAGCAGTTTGCTCCGGGTCGACTACGAGCAGTACTTC. As protein: CASSLLRVDYEQYF.

The chain joins TRBV12-3 or TRBV12-4 to TRBJ1-2, with D perhaps matching TRBD1 (5 bases). The CDR3 extends over 12 amino acids. Trimming left V 3 bases short and J 8 bases short, with 10 bases between. The DNA of the CDR3 is TGTGCCAGCAGTTTCGGGGGGATGGGCTACACCTTC. Amino acids: CASSFGGMGYTF.

Many counts were recorded for this clonotype. V usage is TRBV20-1 and J usage is TRBJ2-7; TRBD1 agrees at 9 bases. CDR3 length: 14 amino acids. The ends lost 5 bases at V and 6 bases at J; junction bases unmatched: 11. Germline V lookup: CDR1 DFQATT, CDR2 SNEGSKA (reference sequence). The CDR3, as DNA: TGCAGTGCTGACCGACAGGGGGTATTGGGCGAGCAGTACTTC. This sequence encodes CSADRQGVLGEQYF.

The genes are TRBV6-2 or TRBV6-3 and TRBJ2-5; tentatively, D is TRBD2 (5 bases). CDR1 and CDR2 (germline): MNHEY, SVGEGT. V was trimmed by 2 bases and J by 4 bases, leaving 11 bases between them. This CDR3 comprises 14 residues. This chain's CDR3 is CASSYGSGLETQYF. The CDR3 DNA sequence: TGTGCCAGCAGTTACGGAAGCGGTCTAGAGACCCAGTACTTC.

V and J are TRBV20-1 and TRBJ2-2; unclear D gene. CDR3 size: 15 residues. With 3 bases removed from V and 0 bases from J, the gap between germline ends came to 11 bases. Germline-derived CDR1 and CDR2 are DFQATT and SNEGSKA (reference sequence). The CDR3 reads CSASPTRTNTGELFF. The CDR3 DNA reads TGCAGTGCTAGCCCGACACGTACGAACACCGGGGAGCTGTTTTTT.

A few counts support this clonotype. V gene TRBV4-3 combines with J gene TRBJ2-1, with 10 nucleotides matching TRBD2. The V segment lost 1 base and the J segment 3 bases; nucleotides outside the gene matches: 6. The CDR3 has 17 residues. Germline V gene sequence: CDR1 LGHNA, CDR2 YSLEER. DNA of the CDR3: TGCGCCAGCAGCCAAGGTGATAGCGGGGGGTTCTACAATGAGCAGTTCTTC. Its translation: CASSQGDSGGFYNEQFF.

This chain links TRBV5-6 with TRBJ2-7; TRBD2 is a possible D gene (5 bases). From germline, CDR1 is SGHDT and CDR2 YYEEEE. The V end lost 0 bases, the J end lost 9 bases, and 13 bases lay between the germline ends. The CDR3 length is 13 residues. The DNA of the CDR3 is TGTGCCAGCAGCTTGGGTCCTAGCTTAGCGCAGTACGTC. It codes for CASSLGPSLAQYV.

The chain has TRBV14 and TRBJ2-3; 7 bases align to TRBD2. Germline lookup yields CDR1 SGHDN and CDR2 FVKESK. The CDR3 spans 16 residues. The V gene end was trimmed by 1 base and the J gene end by 1 base; junction bases not matched to a gene: 5. CDR3 DNA sequence: TGTGCCAGCAGCCAAGCGGGGGGTTCTGGCACAGATACGCAGTATTTT. This encodes CASSQAGGSGTDTQYF.

The chain is built from TRBV6-2 or TRBV6-3 and TRBJ2-5; TRBD1 aligns across 8 bases. This CDR3 is 11 amino acids long. Germline lookup yields CDR1 MNHEY and CDR2 SVGEGT. V gave up 8 bases and J gave up 8 bases; unmatched junction bases: 4. The CDR3 DNA sequence: TGTGCCAGCGAAGACAGGGGAACCCAGTACTTC. This codes for CASEDRGTQYF.

The V and J genes are TRBV7-3 and TRBJ2-1, with unresolved D. Deletions cut 5 bases from V and 7 bases from J, with 12 bases between. CDR1 and CDR2 (germline): SGHTA, FQGTGA. CDR3 length equals 13 residues. The CDR3 sequence: CASSPGWGNEQFF. The CDR3, as DNA: TGTGCCAGCAGCCCCGGCTGGGGTAATGAGCAGTTCTTC.

At least ten counts were recorded for this clonotype. The chain couples TRBV18 to TRBJ2-1; D is perhaps TRBD2 (6 bases). The CDR3 loop spans 16 amino acids. V gave up 3 bases and J gave up 0 bases, with 12 bases separating them. Germline CDR1 and CDR2: KGHSH and LQKENI. Written as DNA, the CDR3 is TGTGCCAGCTCACCTCGGGACTCCCGCTCCTACAATGAGCAGTTCTTC. Translation gives CASSPRDSRSYNEQFF. The full variable domain, completed using reference TRBV18 and TRBJ2-1, is NAGVMQNPRHLVRRRGQEARLRCSPMKGHSHVYWYRQLPEEGLKFMVYLQKENIIDESGMPKERFSAEFPKEGPSILRIQQVVRGDSAAYFCASSPRDSRSYNEQFFGPGTRLTVL.

This chain links TRBV19 with TRBJ1-1; no clear D. The CDR3 runs to 16 residues. Trimming shortened V by 2 bases and J by 0 bases, and 13 bases separated the two germline ends. CDR1 and CDR2 (germline): LNHDA, SQIVND (reference sequence). CDR3 nucleotide sequence: TGTGCCAGTAGTATAAGGCAGGCCGAACTGAACACTGAAGCTTTCTTT. It specifies CASSIRQAELNTEAFF.

Ten or more counts support this clonotype. The V call is TRBV6-5, the J call TRBJ1-5; D remains unclear. CDR1 is MNHEY, CDR2 SVGAGI, per germline. There are 13 residues in the CDR3. V gave up 3 bases and J gave up 6 bases, with 9 bases separating them. Here the CDR3 reads CASSYTPSQPQHF. The CDR3 bases are TGTGCCAGCAGTTATACTCCCTCTCAGCCCCAGCATTTT.

This clonotype was observed many times. The rearrangement joins TRBV12-3 or TRBV12-4 to TRBJ1-1; D is undetermined. V was clipped by 1 base and J by 8 bases, with 5 bases between them. The CDR3 is 11 amino acids. CDR3 sequence (DNA): TGTGCCAGCAGTTTAGGGGTGGAAGCTTTCTTT. It yields the protein CASSLGVEAFF.

This clonotype appeared a few times. The chain employs TRBV27 and TRBJ2-7; TRBD1 aligns across 8 bases. Per the germline V gene, CDR1 is MNHEY and CDR2 is SMNVEV (reference sequence). V lost 8 bases to trimming and J lost 5 bases; unmatched junction nucleotides: 5. The CDR3 is 12 residues long. As DNA, the CDR3 is TGTGCCAGCCGACAGGGGATCAACGAGCAGTACTTC. It translates to CASRQGINEQYF.

The chain is built from TRBV10-3 and TRBJ2-3; 7 bases line up with TRBD1. The CDR3 contains 15 residues. The germline CDR1 and CDR2 sequences are ENHRY and SYGVKD. J gave up 4 bases and V 6 bases, and 10 bases lay outside the gene matches. CDR3 in amino acids: CAISPGQLDSDTQYF. CDR3 coding DNA: TGTGCCATCAGCCCGGGACAGTTAGATTCAGATACGCAGTATTTT.

The chain combines TRBV7-6 with TRBJ2-1, with D hard to call. The germline gives CDR1 SGHVS, CDR2 FNYEAQ. V was pared by 4 bases and J by 5 bases, with 12 bases between. CDR3 length: 14 residues. This CDR3 is CASSSGSGDNEQFF. In nucleotides, the CDR3 is TGTGCCAGCAGCTCCGGGTCGGGCGACAATGAGCAGTTCTTC.

This clonotype was detected many times. The rearrangement links TRBV20-1 to TRBJ2-2; unclear D gene. Trimming left V 6 bases short and J 1 base short, with 18 bases between. This CDR3 contains 16 residues. Germline V lookup: CDR1 DFQATT, CDR2 SNEGSKA (reference sequence). CDR3 DNA: TGCAGTGCCTATGGACCCCACCTAAGGAACACCGGGGAGCTGTTTTTT. Translating it yields CSAYGPHLRNTGELFF.

CDR3 in amino acids: CASNHPGRRNNEQFF. In DNA, the CDR3 is TGTGCCAGCAACCATCCGGGTCGTAGGAACAATGAGCAGTTCTTC. The gene calls are TRBV12-3 or TRBV12-4 and TRBJ2-1; no reliable D call. The V end was cut by 7 bases, the J end by 5 bases, with 18 bases between. The CDR3 extends over 15 amino acids.

This clonotype has a count of ten or more. The chain has TRBV7-2 and TRBJ2-3; D might be TRBD2 (6 bases). Trimming removed 1 base from V and 2 bases from J, with 10 bases in between. In germline, CDR1 is SGHTA, CDR2 FQGNSA. There are 15 residues in the CDR3. The CDR3 coding sequence is TGTGCCAGCAGCTTAGGGGCGGGACCCACAGATACGCAGTATTTT. Translated: CASSLGAGPTDTQYF. Based on the CDR3 plus reference TRBV7-2 and TRBJ2-3, the full variable domain is GAGVSQSPSNKVTEKGKDVELRCDPISGHTALYWYRQSLGQGLEFLIYFQGNSAPDKSGLPSDRFSAERTGGSVSTLTIQRTQQEDSAVYLCASSLGAGPTDTQYFGPGTRLTVL.

This clonotype showed up many times. V gene TRBV20-1 combines with J gene TRBJ2-1; a weak D match, TRBD1 (5 bases). CDR3 length: 12 amino acids. Germline-derived CDR1 and CDR2 are DFQATT and SNEGSKA (reference sequence). The germline V and J ends were trimmed by 6 bases and 6 bases, with 12 bases remaining between them. CDR3 residues: CSARNRFNEQFF. CDR3 nucleotide sequence: TGCAGTGCCAGAAACAGGTTCAATGAGCAGTTCTTC.

The gene calls are TRBV20-1 and TRBJ2-1; maybe TRBD2 (7 bases). This CDR3 spans 15 amino acids. The V end was cut by 6 bases, the J end by 9 bases, with 24 bases between. The germline V gene encodes CDR1 DFQATT and CDR2 SNEGSKA (reference sequence). The CDR3 nucleotides read TGCAGTGCCCGGATAGGGGGGGCCGGCATGAGTGAGCAGTTCTTC. It codes for CSARIGGAGMSEQFF.

Many counts were recorded for this clonotype. The chain links TRBV20-1 to TRBJ2-1; 7 nucleotides line up with TRBD1. Losses at the gene ends were 0 bases for V and 5 bases for J; bases not matched to a gene: 4. The CDR3 is made up of 14 amino acids. Germline V gene data show CDR1 as DFQATT and CDR2 as SNEGSKA (reference sequence). The CDR3: CSAREGQVHNEQFF. For the CDR3, the DNA is TGCAGTGCTAGAGAAGGACAGGTTCACAATGAGCAGTTCTTC.

The gene calls are TRBV12-5 and TRBJ2-5; D possibly uses TRBD1 or TRBD2 (5 bases each). CDR1 LGHNT and CDR2 FRNRAP come from the germline V gene. The CDR3 contains 15 residues. V lost 2 bases to trimming and J lost 2 bases, with 12 bases between them. This CDR3 is CASGLPGTDQETQYF. Written as DNA, the CDR3 is TGTGCTAGTGGTTTGCCCGGGACGGATCAAGAGACCCAGTACTTC.